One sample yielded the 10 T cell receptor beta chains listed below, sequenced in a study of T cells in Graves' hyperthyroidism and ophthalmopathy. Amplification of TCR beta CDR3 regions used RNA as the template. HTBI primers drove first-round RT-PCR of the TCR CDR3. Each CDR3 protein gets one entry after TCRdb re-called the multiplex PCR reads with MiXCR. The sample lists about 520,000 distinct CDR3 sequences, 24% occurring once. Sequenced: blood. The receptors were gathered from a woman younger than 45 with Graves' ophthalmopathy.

The chain's CDR3 is CASSLSPKGNTEAFF. The CDR3 coding sequence is TGTGCCAGCAGCTTAAGTCCGAAAGGGAACACTGAAGCTTTCTTT. The chain combines TRBV11-1 with TRBJ1-1; D is unclear. Trimming removed 2 bases at V and 1 base at J, with 11 bases between. Germline values: CDR1 SGHAT, CDR2 FQDESV (reference sequence). The CDR3 is 15 residues long.

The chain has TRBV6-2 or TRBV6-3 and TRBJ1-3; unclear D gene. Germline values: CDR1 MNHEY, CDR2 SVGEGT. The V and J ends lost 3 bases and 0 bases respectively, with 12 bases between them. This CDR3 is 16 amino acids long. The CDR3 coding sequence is TGTGCCAGCAGTTATTTTCGGCGCCGCTCTGGAAACACCATATATTTT. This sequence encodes CASSYFRRRSGNTIYF.

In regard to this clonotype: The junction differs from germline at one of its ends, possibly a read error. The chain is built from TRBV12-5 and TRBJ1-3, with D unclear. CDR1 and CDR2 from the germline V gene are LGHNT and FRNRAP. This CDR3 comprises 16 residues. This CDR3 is CASGLFTGLFGNTKYF. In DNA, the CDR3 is TGTGCTAGTGGTTTGTTTACGGGTTTGTTCGGAAACACCAAATATTTT. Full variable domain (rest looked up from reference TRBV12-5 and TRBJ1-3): DARVTQTPRHKVTEMGQEVTMRCQPILGHNTVFWYRQTMMQGLELLAYFRNRAPLDDSGMPKDRFSAEMPDATLATLKIQPSEPRDSAVYFCASGLFTGLFGNTKYFGEGSWLTVV.

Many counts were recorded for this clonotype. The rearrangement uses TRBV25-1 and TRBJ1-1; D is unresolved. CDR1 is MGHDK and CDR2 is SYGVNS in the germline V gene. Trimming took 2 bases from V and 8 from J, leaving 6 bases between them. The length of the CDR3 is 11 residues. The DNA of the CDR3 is TGTGCCAGCAGTGAAGAGGACGAAGCTTTCTTT. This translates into CASSEEDEAFF.

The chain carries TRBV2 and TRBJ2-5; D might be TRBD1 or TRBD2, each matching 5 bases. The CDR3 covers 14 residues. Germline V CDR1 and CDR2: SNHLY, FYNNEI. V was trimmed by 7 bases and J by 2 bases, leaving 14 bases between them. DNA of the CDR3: TGTGCCAGCAATGGGGGTCCGGCTCAAGAGACCCAGTACTTC. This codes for CASNGGPAQETQYF. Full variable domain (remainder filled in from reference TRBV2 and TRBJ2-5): EPEVTQTPSHQVTQMGQEVILRCVPISNHLYFYWYRQILGQKVEFLVSFYNNEISEKSEIFDDQFSVERPDGSNFTLKIRSTKLEDSAMYFCASNGGPAQETQYFGPGTRLLVL.

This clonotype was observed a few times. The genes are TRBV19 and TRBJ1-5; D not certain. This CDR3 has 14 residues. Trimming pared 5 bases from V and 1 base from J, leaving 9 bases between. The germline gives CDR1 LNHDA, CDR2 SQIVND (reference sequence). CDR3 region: CASSPLPSNQPQHF. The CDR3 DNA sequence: TGTGCCAGTAGTCCACTCCCAAGCAATCAGCCCCAGCATTTT.

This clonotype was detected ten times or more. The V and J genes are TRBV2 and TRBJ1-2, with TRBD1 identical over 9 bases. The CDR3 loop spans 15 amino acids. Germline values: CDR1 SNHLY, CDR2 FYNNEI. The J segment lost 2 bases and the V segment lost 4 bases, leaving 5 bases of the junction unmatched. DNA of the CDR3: TGTGCCAGCAGTGTACCGGGACAGGGAAACTATGGCTACACCTTC. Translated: CASSVPGQGNYGYTF.

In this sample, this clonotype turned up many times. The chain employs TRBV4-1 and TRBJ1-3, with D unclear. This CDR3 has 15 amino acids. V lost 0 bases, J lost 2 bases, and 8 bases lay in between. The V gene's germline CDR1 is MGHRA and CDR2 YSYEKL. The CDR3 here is CASSQEDGTGNTIYF. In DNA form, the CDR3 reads TGCGCCAGCAGCCAAGAGGACGGGACTGGAAACACCATATATTTT.

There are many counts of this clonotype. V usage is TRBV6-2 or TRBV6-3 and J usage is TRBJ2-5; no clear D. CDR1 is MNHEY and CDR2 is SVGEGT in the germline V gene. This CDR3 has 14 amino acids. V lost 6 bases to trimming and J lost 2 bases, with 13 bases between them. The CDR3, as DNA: TGTGCCAGCAGCGAGCCGGCGGCACAAGAGACCCAGTACTTC. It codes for CASSEPAAQETQYF.

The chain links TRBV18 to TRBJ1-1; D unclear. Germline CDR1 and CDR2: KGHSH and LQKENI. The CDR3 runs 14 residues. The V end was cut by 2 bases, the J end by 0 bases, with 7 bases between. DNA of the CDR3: TGTGCCAGCTCACCAAACACCGTGAACACTGAAGCTTTCTTT. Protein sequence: CASSPNTVNTEAFF.